Below, 2 T cell receptor beta chains from the same sample are listed, as sequenced in a study of T cell responses to AZD1222 COVID-19 vaccine. Sequencing used immunoSEQ multiplex PCR; TCRdb keeps in-frame clones, though not all of them. Of under 150,000 clones in the sample, around 88% were seen once. Sequences were derived from peripheral blood, sampled 28 days after the second AZD1222 dose. The origin of the receptors is an adult who received the AZD1222 COVID-19 vaccine.

This chain uses TRBV27 with TRBJ2-7; 7 bases map to TRBD2. With V trimmed by 6 bases and J by 2 bases, 4 bases remained unmatched. CDR1 is MNHEY and CDR2 is SMNVEV in the germline V gene (reference sequence). This CDR3 is built from 13 residues. The CDR3 loop is CASSGTTTYEQYF. The CDR3 region has the DNA TGTGCCAGCAGCGGGACTACTACCTACGAGCAGTACTTC.

The chain joins TRBV7-8 to TRBJ1-6; 9 bases line up with TRBD1. CDR1 is SGHVS, CDR2 FQNEAQ, per germline. The CDR3 covers 15 residues. V lost 1 base, J lost 7 bases, and 2 bases stayed unmatched. The CDR3 protein is CASSLVDRGNSPLHF. DNA for the CDR3: TGTGCCAGCAGCTTAGTGGACAGGGGAAATTCACCCCTCCACTTT.